This T cell receptor (beta chain) was sequenced for a study of CD8+CD57+ T cells in acquired aplastic anemia. Study information: Average DNA yield from sorted CD4+ and CD8+ cells was roughly 3.1 ug. Points from the study as a whole: Between the patient and control groups, CD8+ Simpson's diversity did not differ significantly. Twenty-nine CD8+ CDR3 sequences were shared between patients and controls.

In the case of this clonotype: Its target is not known.

Both TCR beta VDJ combination and CDR3 sequence profiling were carried out. Genomic DNA was the template for this profiling. One entry per CDR3 protein results from TCRdb running MiXCR on the reads. The table has hundreds of thousands of distinct CDR3 sequences, 55% to 60% seen once. This CDR3 comprises 12 residues. Trimming cost V 7 bases and J 4 bases; bases outside gene matches: 4. CDR1 and CDR2 (germline): SQVTM, ANQGSEA. The sequenced sample consisted of sorted CD4+, CD8+, or CD8+CD57+ T cells (not recorded which) from PBMCs. The TCR sequence derives from a human donor with severe aplastic anemia or a healthy control (not recorded which). The V and J genes are TRBV29-1 and TRBJ2-7; 10 positions match TRBD1. The CDR3 region is CSGRDRGYEQYF. The DNA of the CDR3 is TGCAGCGGACGGGACAGGGGATACGAGCAGTACTTC.